Listed below are T cell receptor beta chains from one sample, sequenced in a study of beta chain features in type 1 diabetes. Generated by immunoSEQ multiplex PCR, the TCRdb table keeps only in-frame clones and is missing some. The sample lists fewer than 350,000 clones; about 8.5% were seen once. The sample consisted of central memory CD4+ T cells from blood. The receptors were sampled from a woman aged 18-29 years in good health. Both conserved end residues are part of each CDR3. The D gene is left open where the match is weak. Clone size appears in some rows only: once, few, many, or a class for an expanded clone.

NA	NA	TRBJ1-1	TRBV7-2	TGTGCCAGCAGCTTTAAGGGGACTGAAGCTTTCTTT	CASSFKGTEAFF
TRBD1	many	TRBJ2-5	TRBV7-7	TGTGCTAGCAGCTCAGGACAGGACGGAGAGACCCAGTACTTC	CASSSGQDGETQYF
TRBD2	NA	TRBJ2-4	TRBV27	TGTGCCAGCAGTTTTACGGGAGTAGCGGGAAGGGGTAACATTCAGTACTTC	CASSFTGVAGRGNIQYF
TRBD2	few	TRBJ2-1	TRBV30	TGTGCCTGGAGCCTGGGACTAGTGACGTCCTACAATGAGCAGTTCTTC	CAWSLGLVTSYNEQFF
NA	few	TRBJ1-1	TRBV19	TGTGCCAGTTCTAGGGTCCTTGAAACTGAAGCTTTCTTT	CASSRVLETEAFF
NA	few	TRBJ2-5	TRBV7-2	TGTGCCAGCAGCCTACCCCACGGACCCCAGTACTTC	CASSLPHGPQYF
NA	many	TRBJ1-3	TRBV7-9	TGTGCCAGCAGCTCCCGACAGGAGTTCTCTGGAAACACCATATATTTT	CASSSRQEFSGNTIYF
NA	NA	TRBJ2-3	TRBV15	TGTGCCACCAGCAGAGATAGGGGTTACACAGATACGCAGTATTTT	CATSRDRGYTDTQYF
NA	many	TRBJ2-5	TRBV10-3	TGTGCCATCAGTGAGTCGACGGAGACCCAGTACTTC	CAISESTETQYF
NA	NA	TRBJ1-2	TRBV28	TGTGCCAGCAGTTTAGGGAGGTATTGGTCTGGCTACACCTTC	CASSLGRYWSGYTF
TRBD1	medium-sized	TRBJ2-2	TRBV18	TGTGCCAGCTACCCAGGGGGCGCAGGCACCGGGGAGCTGTTTTTT	CASYPGGAGTGELFF
NA	many	TRBJ1-5	TRBV15	TGTGCCACCAGCCTATATAGCAATCAGCCCCAGCATTTT	CATSLYSNQPQHF
TRBD2	NA	TRBJ2-1	TRBV29-1	TGCAGCGTTCGCACTAGCGGGGTTCGGGATGAGCAGTTCTTC	CSVRTSGVRDEQFF
NA	NA	TRBJ2-6	TRBV6-6	TGTGCCAGCAGTTACTCTCGATCTGGGGCCAACGTCCTGACTTTC	CASSYSRSGANVLTF
NA	once	TRBJ2-7	TRBV11-2	TGTGCCAGCAGCTTAATAAGCCACGAGCAGTACTTC	CASSLISHEQYF
NA	many	TRBJ2-3	TRBV11-3	TGTGCCAGCAGCGCACTCGGAGATACGCAGTATTTT	CASSALGDTQYF
TRBD1	NA	TRBJ1-2	TRBV28	TGTGCCAGCAGTTCGCCGGGAGGACAGGGGCCGTACTATGGCTACACCTTC	CASSSPGGQGPYYGYTF
TRBD2	few	TRBJ2-3	TRBV7-9	TGTGCCAGCAAGAGCGGGATGGCAGATACGCAGTATTTT	CASKSGMADTQYF
TRBD2	NA	TRBJ2-5	TRBV9	TGTGCCAGCAGCGTAGGAGCGGGAGGGCCGGAGACCCAGTACTTC	CASSVGAGGPETQYF
NA	NA	TRBJ2-5	TRBV7-9	TGTGCCAGCAGCTTAGTTGTGTTGAAAGAGACCCAGTACTTC	CASSLVVLKETQYF
NA	NA	TRBJ2-1	TRBV6-5	TGTGCCAGCAGATCGGGGGCTTACAATGAGCAGTTCTTC	CASRSGAYNEQFF
TRBD1	few	TRBJ2-2	TRBV4-2	TGTGCCAGCAGCCTTTTGACAGGGAGTTCCACCGGGGAGCTGTTTTTT	CASSLLTGSSTGELFF
NA	NA	TRBJ1-6	TRBV6-6	TGTGCCAGCAACGGACGGACTCATAATTCACCCCTCCACTTT	CASNGRTHNSPLHF
NA	NA	TRBJ1-2	TRBV4-2	TGTGCCAGCAGCCAAGAAGCCAGAACCTATGGCTACACCTTC	CASSQEARTYGYTF
NA	few	TRBJ2-1	TRBV5-6	TGTGCCAGCAGCTTGGGGCTGGGCTCCTACAATGAGCAGTTCTTC	CASSLGLGSYNEQFF
TRBD1	few	TRBJ1-5	TRBV27	TGTGCCAGCAGTTTAGACAGGGGGCAGCCCCAGCATTTT	CASSLDRGQPQHF
TRBD1	NA	TRBJ1-6	TRBV11-2	TGTGCCAGCAGTCGACAGGGGGAGATGTATGATTCACCCCTCCACTTT	CASSRQGEMYDSPLHF
NA	NA	TRBJ1-4	TRBV30	TGTGCCTGGCGACCGAACAGGGCCGACGGTGAAAAACTGTTTTTT	CAWRPNRADGEKLFF
NA	NA	TRBJ1-1	TRBV6-1	TGTGCCAGCAGTGAAGCGCTAGGGGTACGCTCTGAAGCTTTCTTT	CASSEALGVRSEAFF
TRBD1	few	TRBJ1-3	TRBV29-1	TGCAGCGCTACGAGACAGGGGAGGAACACCATATATTTT	CSATRQGRNTIYF
NA	NA	TRBJ1-2	TRBV7-2	TGTGCCAGCAGCGATGGTTCGGGACACCGGAATGGCTACACCTTC	CASSDGSGHRNGYTF
NA	few	TRBJ1-1	TRBV7-9	TGTGCCAGCAGCCCAAAGACAAGACTGAACACTGAAGCTTTCTTT	CASSPKTRLNTEAFF
TRBD1	few	TRBJ1-2	TRBV5-4	TGTGCCAGCAGCACAAGGGACAGAAGAGGCTACACCTTC	CASSTRDRRGYTF
NA	NA	TRBJ1-2	TRBV18	TGTGCCAGCTCACCACTCGACGGGGGCGATGGCTACACCTTC	CASSPLDGGDGYTF
TRBD2	few	TRBJ2-1	TRBV5-1	TGCGCCAGCAGTACGGCGGGGAGGCTAGCGGGAGGTCCGTTCTTC	CASSTAGRLAGGPFF
TRBD1	NA	TRBJ2-2	TRBV7-2	TGTGCCAGCCAGGACAGGGTAATCGGGGAGCTGTTTTTT	CASQDRVIGELFF
NA	NA	TRBJ1-2	TRBV27	TGTGCCAGCAGCGCGGTGGGAAGCTATGGCTACACCTTC	CASSAVGSYGYTF